This paragraph covers one T cell receptor beta chain sequence. In this sample, this clone turned up a few times. The specificity of this receptor is unknown. No quality values exist for individual bases; no much larger clone is one base distant. The cohort consisted of hundreds of healthy bone marrow donors. Cohort members were all nominally healthy when sampled, although unrecorded immune exposures were likely present. The donor tested CMV seropositive, placing the donor among the 250 to 300 seropositive members of the cohort. Every donor gave a peripheral blood sample, and the peripheral blood mononuclear cells from that sample were used for TCR beta sequencing. Genomic DNA extraction from the blood cell samples was performed with the Qiagen DNeasy Blood Extraction Kit. V drops 5 bases and J drops 3 bases, leaving 5 bases in between. The CDR3 goes from the cysteine to the phenylalanine over 10 residues. CDR3 DNA only is kept here, 30 bases in frame from base 1. In the germline V gene (reference sequence), CDR1 corresponds to DFQATT and CDR2 to SNEGSKA.

This specimen comes from a study of cytomegalovirus exposure and HLA in healthy donors (dated by TCRdb to about 2017). General notes on the study: An earlier analysis of around 600 of the donors reported approximately 290 Gb of sequence data and 100 million to 130 million unique TCR beta sequences from roughly 200 million T cells. Roughly 300 gigabases of sequencing data and approximately 85 million unique TCR sequences were included in an early release covering roughly 600 HLA-typed donors. Of the roughly 410 genotyped donors, 65% to 90% were placed in the genetic ancestry cluster associated with self-reported Caucasian donors. The study was designed to test whether signatures of past pathogen exposure could be identified by cataloging public T cell receptors. The T cell repertoires of 670 or so subjects were profiled by immunosequencing and related to cytomegalovirus serostatus. Along with the 666-subject first cohort, a separate validation cohort of 120 different subjects was used. To predict cytomegalovirus infection status, the study brought together high-throughput TCR immunosequencing, statistical association of individual TCRs with disease status, and machine learning. A later analysis re-examined previously published TCR beta repertoires from several hundred donors and added high-resolution HLA genotyping to investigate patterns of TCR occurrence. The later analysis used no new phenotypic data to find candidate immune exposures, relying instead on TCR beta sequences and their occurrence across donors. To decide whether each TCR beta V gene segment behaved as functional or pseudogenic, an earlier analysis of nearly 600 of the donors relied on high-throughput TCR beta sequencing. Donor age, sex, ethnicity and CMV serostatus were collected together with the repertoire data. A later genetic analysis took genome-wide SNP genotypes for about three fifths of the 666 donors and used that subset as a discovery cohort. All discovery cohort repertoires had been generated on a single sequencing platform. HLA typing included class I and class II loci at four-digit resolution. The number of donors typed differed by locus, with roughly 629-640 for A, B, C, DRB1 and DQB1, more than 500 for DQA1, 600 to 610 for DPA1, and under 490 for DPB1. Because of strong linkage in the cohort, five DR-DQ haplotypes were treated as single units for association and clustering. Among 398 genotyped donors of the cohort, an average of around 250,000 unique TCR beta nucleotide sequences was sequenced per donor, of which approximately 19% were non-productive.

Library construction relied on the immunoSEQ multiplex PCR assay. For the multiplex PCR, a mixture combining 60 forward primers for TCR Vbeta segments and 13 reverse primers for TCR Jbeta segments was used. A multiplex PCR assay on genomic DNA amplified the CDR3 region of rearranged TCR beta genes. The amplified TCR beta libraries were sequenced on the Illumina HiSeq System as 87-base-pair reads. Turning to the authors' computational methods: A later analysis counted about 80 million unique TCR beta chains across the 550 to 800 repertoires, and some 11 million of these chains were shared by at least two donors. Raw reads were error-corrected and collapsed into unique sequences with a nearest-neighbor algorithm that merged closely related sequences to remove PCR and sequencing errors. Alignment of CDR3 sequences to IMGT reference sequences was used to assign V, D and J gene segments. Each retained sequence needed at least a six-nucleotide match to both a V gene segment and a J gene segment. A rearrangement was called productive if the CDR3 had no stop codons and remained in frame with V and J, and every other rearrangement was called non-productive. Following IMGT convention, CDR3 was defined as the stretch from the second conserved V-encoded cysteine to the conserved J-encoded phenylalanine. The earlier analysis of 450 to 750 of the donors excluded any sequence lacking an unambiguous match to a single V gene segment. An earlier analysis of some 610 of the donors called V segments functional above 56.7% productive rearrangements and segregating when the between-donor standard deviation exceeded 5%. A statistical classification framework was built for diagnosing cytomegalovirus status from the catalog of TCR beta chain sequences. In a later analysis, V and J genes were assigned by comparing TCR nucleotide sequences against IMGT/GENE-DB human TR gene sequences. A later analysis assigned CDR3 sequences and most-parsimonious VDJ recombination scenarios with the TCRdist pipeline. In a later analysis, every TCR beta chain was defined by the combination of its CDR3 amino acid sequence and its V-gene family, and reads without a unique V-gene family were dropped. To address suspected cross-contamination and a sequencing artifact, a later analysis removed approximately 600 highly shared, low-generation-probability nucleotide sequences. In a later analysis, a clonal expansion index was calculated for each public chain from normalized within-repertoire ranks of inferred template counts. In a later analysis, generation probabilities were computed using a VDJ recombination model fitted to out-of-frame rearrangements, and the results were checked against IGoR. A later analysis scored TCR-TCR, TCR-HLA and TCR-CMV co-occurrence with hypergeometric tests, applying a repertoire-size bias correction to TCR pairs. False discovery rates were estimated in a later analysis by permuting HLA or CMV assignments 20 times. In a later analysis, co-occurring TCRs were grouped using DBSCAN, with TCRdist sequence similarity added in when clustering inside HLA-allele-positive subsets. For co-occurrence clustering, repertoires with fewer than 30,000 or more than 120,000 public chains were excluded, along with four or five repertoires with anomalous nucleotide sharing. TCRdb limited this immuneACCESS table to in-frame rearrangements with V and J called. A share of clones is missing; checked studies link under half to unresolved V genes, and the rest is unexplained. For V, J and clone size, that table is used; D and trimming come from the DNA. The sample table lists fewer than 150,000 clones, 79% of them with a count of one. The top ten clones comprise around 6.3% of the sample.

Study-wide conclusions, independent of this receptor: Three of the identified cytomegalovirus-associated TCR beta chains were confirmed in vitro to be specific for cytomegalovirus antigens. Correlated functional status among segregating V segments might be attributable to linkage disequilibrium, but an unknown experimental factor could not be ruled out. A cluster of highly shared sequence variants was judged likely to represent a technical artifact of the sequencing pipeline. In a later analysis, most CMV-associated TCR beta chains were found to appear HLA-restricted, with HLA associations seemingly driven largely by CMV exposure. According to the authors, the approach could potentially be generalized to other disease states and immunological phenotypes. When HLA alleles, especially DR and DQ, strongly co-occurred, attributing TCR associations to individual alleles was difficult. Several of the top co-occurrence clusters appeared to be linked to parvovirus B19, influenza, CMV and Epstein-Barr virus, according to a later analysis. The study listed approximately 150 TCR beta chains as associated with cytomegalovirus. In both the original and validation cohorts, the classifier was reported to diagnose cytomegalovirus status with high specificity and sensitivity. In a later analysis, the rate of TCR association differed among HLA loci, with DRB1 alleles having the most associated TCRs and HLA-C alleles having the fewest. A later analysis associated 16,951 TCR beta sequences with specific HLA alleles at a false discovery rate of 0.05. Sequencing depth was assumed to be roughly uniform across donors in the presence/absence analyses, though that assumption may not hold. A later analysis found that HLA-associated TCR beta chains were more clonally expanded and had lower generation probabilities than equally common non-associated chains. Some IMGT-functional V segments, including TRBV6-2 and TRBV6-3, could not be distinguished by the 87-base-pair reads and were therefore excluded. The only immune exposure information available for the cohort was CMV serostatus. A further reported finding was that TCR beta sequences accurately predicted the HLA-A and HLA-B alleles for most subjects in the first cohort. Broadly in line with IMGT annotations, most TCR beta V segments showed up in productive rearrangements about 87% or about 30% of the time in an earlier analysis of a few hundred of the donors. According to a later genetic analysis, donors in an Asian-associated ancestry cluster had fewer N-insertions in productive TCRs than the roughly 660-donor mean. Because counts were too low, some 17 rarely observed V segments, including chromosome 9 orphons, were left out of the earlier analysis of 587 of the donors. In a later genetic analysis, a missense DCLRE1C variant was associated with V-gene and J-gene trimming of TCR beta chains, and the association was replicated in an independent cohort. Because HLA typing was missing for some donors at each locus, association tests included only the typed subset. Most TCR sequences were seen in very few donors, while some public TCRs were found in many individuals. Only TCR beta chains were sequenced in this cohort, and the absence of alpha or paired-chain data limited detectable features.

The sequencing sample was made of PBMCs. The TCR sequence derives from a man aged 40-49 years in good health and CMV-seropositive. The V and J segments used are TRBV20-1 and TRBJ2-7; there is no confident call for the D gene. The sequenced DNA is TGCAGTGCTGCGAACTACGAGCAGTACTTC. The encoded protein is CSAANYEQYF.